A selection of T cell receptor beta chains follows, all from one sample in a study of T cells in tumors after PD-1 blockade. Profiling relied on immunoSEQ multiplex PCR, and the TCRdb table lists in-frame clones only, not all of them. Among 4,500 to 6,000 clones listed, 60% to 70% were seen once. Sequencing was performed on tumor tissue, taken before anti-PD-1 treatment. All receptors come from a human donor with basal cell carcinoma. The CDR3 runs from the conserved cysteine through the conserved F or W. A D gene is named only where the DNA matches it firmly. Where a row states a size, it is once, few, many or the class of an expanded clone; other rows omit it.

>TRBD2|-|TRBV3-1/TRBV3-2|TRBJ2-5
CASSHRRLAGGIQETQYF
TGTGCCAGCAGTCACCGGAGACTAGCGGGGGGGATCCAAGAGACCCAGTACTTC
>-|-|TRBV18|TRBJ1-1
CASSPRGDSEAFF
TGTGCCAGCTCGCCCAGGGGCGACAGTGAAGCTTTCTTT
>-|-|TRBV13|TRBJ1-3
CASSLRMGRGGNTIYF
TGTGCCAGCAGTTTACGTATGGGCAGAGGGGGAAACACCATATATTTT
>TRBD2|once|TRBV4-2|TRBJ2-4
CASSQGFGGGGKNIQYF
TGTGCCAGCAGCCAAGGGTTCGGCGGGGGAGGCAAAAACATTCAGTACTTC
>TRBD2|-|TRBV7-2|TRBJ2-7
CASSFTSGGAYEQYF
TGTGCCAGCAGCTTTACTAGCGGGGGGGCCTACGAGCAGTACTTC
>-|few|TRBV18|TRBJ1-5
CASSPRVLSTGQPQHF
TGTGCCAGCTCACCACGGGTTTTGTCGACGGGGCAGCCCCAGCATTTT
>-|-|TRBV2|TRBJ2-5
CASREGGPETQYF
TGTGCCAGCAGGGAAGGGGGGCCCGAGACCCAGTACTTC
>TRBD1|-|TRBV9|TRBJ2-7
CASSVGGTGLAYEQYF
TGTGCCAGCAGCGTAGGGGGGACAGGTTTGGCCTACGAGCAGTACTTC
>TRBD2|-|TRBV10-3|TRBJ2-2
CAISTGTSGGTGELFF
TGTGCCATCAGTACGGGGACTAGCGGGGGCACCGGGGAGCTGTTTTTT
>-|medium-sized|TRBV1|TRBJ2-3
CTSSQGVAGGDTQYF
TGCACCAGCAGCCAAGGGGTAGCGGGGGGGGATACGCAGTATTTT
>-|-|TRBV6-1|TRBJ2-1
CASSEMGGHEQFF
TGTGCCAGCAGTGAGATGGGCGGGCATGAGCAGTTCTTC
>-|-|TRBV7-2|TRBJ2-5
CASSLTGNRGETQYF
TGTGCCAGCAGCTTAACAGGGAATCGAGGAGAGACCCAGTACTTC
>-|-|TRBV20-1|TRBJ1-3
CSASVSSGNTIYF
TGCAGTGCTAGTGTAAGCTCTGGAAACACCATATATTTT
>-|-|TRBV19|TRBJ2-2
CASSIQDSGELFF
TGTGCCAGTAGTATCCAAGACTCGGGGGAGCTGTTTTTT
>TRBD1|once|TRBV30|TRBJ1-4
CAWSTAGTANEKLFF
TGTGCCTGGAGTACCGCCGGGACAGCGAATGAAAAACTGTTTTTT
>-|few|TRBV29-1|TRBJ2-6
CSAQTDTDSGANVLTF
TGCAGCGCCCAGACGGACACTGACTCTGGGGCCAACGTCCTGACTTTC
>-|medium-sized|TRBV3-1/TRBV3-2|TRBJ2-1
CASSQAIGSYNEQFF
TGTGCCAGCAGCCAAGCGATAGGGTCCTACAATGAGCAGTTCTTC